The rows below give T cell receptor beta chains drawn from one sample of a study of Ad26.COV2.S vaccination and SARS-CoV-2 variants. The table came from immunoSEQ multiplex PCR; TCRdb's copy has only in-frame clones and leaves some out. Among about 350,000 clones, around 89% were seen once, and the ten largest hold 6.4%. The specimen was peripheral blood, collected in a trial of Ad26.COV2.S vaccine versus placebo. All receptors derive from a person aged 18-60 years who received the Ad26.COV2.S COVID-19 vaccine or a placebo. Each CDR3 is given with its conserved first and last residue. The D gene is left open where the match is weak. Only part of the rows carry a size: once, few, many, or a class if the clone is expanded.

d_call j_call clone_size cdr3_length v_call cdr3_nt cdr3_aa
TRBD2 TRBJ2-2 . 21 TRBV30 TGTGCCTGGAGTGTACTGAGGGGACTAGCGGGAGGGACATCGAACACCGGGGAGCTGTTTTTT CAWSVLRGLAGGTSNTGELFF
. TRBJ2-5 . 12 TRBV24-1 TGTGCCACCAGTAGGGGCGACGAGACCCAGTACTTC CATSRGDETQYF
. TRBJ1-5 . 15 TRBV28 TGTGCCAGCAGATGGGGGACCAATAGCAATCAGCCCCAGCATTTT CASRWGTNSNQPQHF
. TRBJ2-7 . 16 TRBV5-1 TGCGCCAGCAGCTTGGCCGTCTTAGCGAAAAGGGACGAGCAGTACTTC CASSLAVLAKRDEQYF
. TRBJ2-4 . 14 TRBV4-2 TGTGCCAGCAGCCAAGACGTCGTGGCTCGGATTCAGTACTTC CASSQDVVARIQYF
. TRBJ2-5 . 13 TRBV5-1 TGCGCCAGCAGCTTGGGAGCTGGCGAGACCCAGTACTTC CASSLGAGETQYF
. TRBJ2-2 . 13 TRBV7-3 TGTGCCAGCAGCCCGCCCGTATCCGGGGAGCTGTTTTTT CASSPPVSGELFF
TRBD2 TRBJ2-7 . 15 TRBV4-3 TGCGCCAGCAGCCAAGAGGGAGCGGGAACCTACGAGCAGTACTTC CASSQEGAGTYEQYF
. TRBJ2-5 . 12 TRBV9 TGTGCCAGCAGCGGATACCAAGAGACCCAGTACTTC CASSGYQETQYF
. TRBJ1-5 . 15 TRBV6-5 TGTGCCAGCAGCGCCGGGCCCCCCTCTAATCAGCCCCAGCATTTT CASSAGPPSNQPQHF
. TRBJ2-7 . 15 TRBV7-3 TGTGCCAGCAGTCCACAGGGTGTGGGCCCCTACGAGCAGTACTTC CASSPQGVGPYEQYF
. TRBJ2-3 . 16 TRBV4-3 TGCGCCAGCAGCCAAGAATATTTTGGCGGCACAGATACGCAGTATTTT CASSQEYFGGTDTQYF
TRBD1 TRBJ1-2 once 12 TRBV29-1 TGCAGCGATCAGGACAGGGACTATGGCTACACCTTC CSDQDRDYGYTF
. TRBJ1-1 . 13 TRBV7-3 TGTGCCAGCAGCTTACAGGGGTCCACTGAAGCTTTCTTT CASSLQGSTEAFF
. TRBJ1-5 once 16 TRBV28 TGTGCCAGCAGTCGAGGTGCGGGGGCGTGGAATCAGCCCCAGCATTTT CASSRGAGAWNQPQHF
. TRBJ1-2 . 14 TRBV7-9 TGTGCCAGCAGCTTAGCCCAGGGGCACTATGGCTACACCTTC CASSLAQGHYGYTF
. TRBJ2-7 . 12 TRBV30 TGTGCCTGGAGTGCCTTAGGCTACGAGCAGTACTTC CAWSALGYEQYF
TRBD1 TRBJ2-1 . 15 TRBV3-1/TRBV3-2 TGTGCCAGCAGTCCGGACAGGCTGAGTAGAGGTGAGCAGTTCTTC CASSPDRLSRGEQFF
TRBD1 TRBJ1-4 . 16 TRBV7-9 TGTGCCAGCAGTAAACCCGGGACAGGGGGCGCTGAAAAACTGTTTTTT CASSKPGTGGAEKLFF
TRBD2 TRBJ2-7 . 16 TRBV5-4 TGTGCCAGCAGCCGCGGGGGGACTAGCGGGCCCTACGAGCAGTACTTC CASSRGGTSGPYEQYF
. TRBJ2-1 . 15 TRBV9 TGTGCCAGCAGCGTAGTGACGGAGACCTACAATGAACAGTTCTTC CASSVVTETYNEQFF
. TRBJ2-2 . 14 TRBV19 TGTGCCAGTAGTACCGTGGGGGGCTCCGGGGAGCTGTTTTTT CASSTVGGSGELFF
. TRBJ2-4 . 14 TRBV7-2 TGTGCCAGCAGCTTAAGCCGGGACGGGGGCATTCAGTACTTC CASSLSRDGGIQYF
TRBD1 TRBJ1-3 few 16 TRBV4-2 TGTGCCAGCAGCCAGGGACAGGGGGCTTCTGGAAACACCATATATTTT CASSQGQGASGNTIYF
. TRBJ2-3 . 17 TRBV6-2/TRBV6-3 TGTGCCAGCAGTTACTCCGGAAGCGGACAGACCACAGATACGCAGTATTTT CASSYSGSGQTTDTQYF
TRBD1 TRBJ2-4 . 17 TRBV7-2 TGTGCCAGCAGCTTAGCCGGGACAGCGCAGGCCAAAAACATTCAGTACTTC CASSLAGTAQAKNIQYF
. TRBJ1-1 . 14 TRBV6-5 TGTGCCAGCAGCCGTAAACAGAGGAACACTGAAGCTTTCTTT CASSRKQRNTEAFF
TRBD2 TRBJ2-3 . 14 TRBV7-2 TGTGCCAGCAGCTCGGGACTAGAAATAGATACGCAGTATTTT CASSSGLEIDTQYF
TRBD1 TRBJ1-4 . 12 TRBV30 TGTGCCTGGGGGACAGATAATGAAAAACTGTTTTTT CAWGTDNEKLFF
TRBD1 TRBJ1-1 . 14 TRBV19 TGTGCCAGCGAACAGGGACAGGGGAACACTGAAGCTTTCTTT CASEQGQGNTEAFF